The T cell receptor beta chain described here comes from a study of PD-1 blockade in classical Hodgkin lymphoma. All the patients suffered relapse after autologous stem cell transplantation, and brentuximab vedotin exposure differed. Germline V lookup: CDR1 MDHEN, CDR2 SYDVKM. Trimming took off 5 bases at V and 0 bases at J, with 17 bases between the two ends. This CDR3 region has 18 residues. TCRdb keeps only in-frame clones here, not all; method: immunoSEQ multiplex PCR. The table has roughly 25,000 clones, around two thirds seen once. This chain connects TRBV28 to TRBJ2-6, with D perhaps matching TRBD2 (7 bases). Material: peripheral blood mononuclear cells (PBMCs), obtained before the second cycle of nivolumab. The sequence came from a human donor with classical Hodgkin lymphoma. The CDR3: CASSHLGGAPSGANVLTF. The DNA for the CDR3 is TGTGCCAGCAGTCATCTGGGGGGGGCCCCCTCTGGGGCCAACGTCCTGACTTTC.